This is a list of T cell receptor beta chains from one sample in a study of T cells in localized non-small cell lung cancer. This table comes from immunoSEQ multiplex PCR, and its TCRdb copy is limited to in-frame clones, with some not included. Here the sample spans tens of thousands of clones, 89% being singletons. Sequenced material: peripheral blood, taken before any cancer treatment. The receptor set was obtained from a woman between 35 and 75 years old with stage I lung adenocarcinoma. Both conserved end residues are part of each CDR3. The D gene is left open where the match is weak. Clone size appears in some rows only: once, few, many, or a class for an expanded clone.

>few|TRBJ2-7|TRBD1|TRBV7-9
TGTGCCAGCAACTTAGGAGGGACAGGGAACTACGAGCAGTACTTC
CASNLGGTGNYEQYF
>NA|TRBJ2-7|NA|TRBV5-1
TGCGCCAGCAGCTGGGGACTAAGGGGGGCTACCTACGAGCAGTACTTC
CASSWGLRGATYEQYF
>NA|TRBJ2-2|TRBD2|TRBV6-4
TGTGCCAGCAGTGACTCCGGGGGGAGCACCGGGGAGCTGTTTTTT
CASSDSGGSTGELFF
>NA|TRBJ2-3|NA|TRBV5-6
TGTGCCAGCAGCTCCTTCCGGGTTGGAGATACGCAGTATTTT
CASSSFRVGDTQYF
>NA|TRBJ1-2|NA|TRBV6-6
TGTGCCAGCAGTCCTCCAGGGGCGGGAAACTATGGCTACACCTTC
CASSPPGAGNYGYTF
>NA|TRBJ1-1|NA|TRBV5-1
TGCGCCAGCAGCTTGGGTACTGGGGTTTTTACCATGAACACTGAAGCTTTCTTT
CASSLGTGVFTMNTEAFF
>NA|TRBJ2-5|NA|TRBV6-1
TGTGCCAGCAGTGAAATGTATGGGCAGCGAGAGACCCAGTACTTC
CASSEMYGQRETQYF
>NA|TRBJ2-7|TRBD1|TRBV5-1
TGCGCCAGCAGCTCACAGGGGACCTACGAGCAGTACTTC
CASSSQGTYEQYF
>NA|TRBJ2-7|TRBD2|TRBV6-6
TGTGCCAGCAGTTCTGGGCCGGGACTAGATTACGAGCAGTACTTC
CASSSGPGLDYEQYF
>NA|TRBJ2-1|NA|TRBV27
TGTGCCAGCAGTCCGTCCACAGGGTTTCCCTACAATGAGCAGTTCTTC
CASSPSTGFPYNEQFF
>NA|TRBJ1-6|NA|TRBV30
TGTGCCTGGAGTGTTCAGGGAAGGTATTCACCCCTCCACTTT
CAWSVQGRYSPLHF
>NA|TRBJ2-2|TRBD2|TRBV30
TGTGCCTGGAGCTTCCTAGCGGGAGGGGACACCGGGGAGCTGTTTTTT
CAWSFLAGGDTGELFF
>NA|TRBJ2-5|TRBD2|TRBV15
TGTGCCACCAGCAGAGATGGCGGGGGGGCCCGGGAGACCCAGTACTTC
CATSRDGGGARETQYF
>NA|TRBJ2-4|NA|TRBV19
TGTGCCAGTAGTATAGATCGGCTTGAGGACAACATTCAGTACTTC
CASSIDRLEDNIQYF
>NA|TRBJ2-1|NA|TRBV7-9
TGTGCCAGCACCCCCCCCCACAATGAGCAGTTCTTC
CASTPPHNEQFF
>NA|TRBJ1-3|TRBD1|TRBV4-3
TGCGCCAGCAGCCAAGGTGGACAGGGGTTCTCTGGAAACACCATATATTTT
CASSQGGQGFSGNTIYF
>NA|TRBJ2-5|NA|TRBV6-5
TGTGCCAGCAGCCTTGGGTCATTACAAGAGACCCAGTACTTC
CASSLGSLQETQYF
>NA|TRBJ2-1|NA|TRBV11-2
TGTGCCAGCAGCTCGACAGTAGGATCTTGGAATGAGCAGTTCTTC
CASSSTVGSWNEQFF
>NA|TRBJ1-3|TRBD1|TRBV30
TGTGCCTCTCAGGGGGCATTCTCTGGAAACACCATATATTTT
CASQGAFSGNTIYF
>NA|TRBJ2-7|NA|TRBV28
TGTGCCAGCAGCAGCCCCAGCCCTTCCTCCTACGAGCAGTACTTC
CASSSPSPSSYEQYF
>once|TRBJ2-1|NA|TRBV27
TGTGCCAGCAGGACTGGGGGGAATGAGCAGTTCTTC
CASRTGGNEQFF
>once|TRBJ2-2|TRBD1|TRBV28
TGTGCCAGCAGGGAAACCGGGACAGGGAACACCGGGGAGCTGTTTTTT
CASRETGTGNTGELFF
>NA|TRBJ1-1|NA|TRBV18
TGTGCCAGCTCACCCTGGGGGGTCGGCAGTCTTTTCACTGAAGCTTTCTTT
CASSPWGVGSLFTEAFF
>few|TRBJ2-1|TRBD2|TRBV10-2
TGCGCCAGCAGTCCGGGACTAGCGGGAATAGATGAGCAGTTCTTC
CASSPGLAGIDEQFF
>NA|TRBJ1-3|NA|TRBV14
TGTGCCACCTCAGACGGCAGCTCTGGAAACACCATATATTTT
CATSDGSSGNTIYF
>NA|TRBJ1-1|NA|TRBV10-3
TGTGCCAGCAGCTCCCTCGGGGGTCACACTGAAGCTTTCTTT
CASSSLGGHTEAFF
>few|TRBJ2-3|TRBD2|TRBV6-1
TGTGCCAGCAGTGGAACGGGGGGTAGCACAGATACGCAGTATTTT
CASSGTGGSTDTQYF